Sequencing of this T cell receptor (beta chain) was carried out in a study of blood T cell repertoires in COVID-19. Study overall: The analysed material was cDNA or gDNA that came from T cells, B-cell-depleted T cells, or PBMCs.

Some clones are missing from TCRdb's copy, which holds only in-frame ones; the method was immunoSEQ multiplex PCR. Of some 200,000 clones in the sample, about 91% were seen once. The germline CDR1 and CDR2 sequences are SGHRS and YFSETQ. V shed 2 bases, J shed 0 bases, and the junction held 4 bases outside the gene matches. The CDR3 is 16 residues long. The chain is built from TRBV5-1 and TRBJ1-2; 10 nucleotides align to TRBD1. Sequencing was performed on peripheral blood. The TCR was taken from a woman aged 40 to 50 with acute or convalescent COVID-19. CDR3 loop: CASSLAGTGANYGYTF. In DNA form, the CDR3 reads TGCGCCAGCAGCTTAGCGGGGACAGGGGCTAACTATGGCTACACCTTC.